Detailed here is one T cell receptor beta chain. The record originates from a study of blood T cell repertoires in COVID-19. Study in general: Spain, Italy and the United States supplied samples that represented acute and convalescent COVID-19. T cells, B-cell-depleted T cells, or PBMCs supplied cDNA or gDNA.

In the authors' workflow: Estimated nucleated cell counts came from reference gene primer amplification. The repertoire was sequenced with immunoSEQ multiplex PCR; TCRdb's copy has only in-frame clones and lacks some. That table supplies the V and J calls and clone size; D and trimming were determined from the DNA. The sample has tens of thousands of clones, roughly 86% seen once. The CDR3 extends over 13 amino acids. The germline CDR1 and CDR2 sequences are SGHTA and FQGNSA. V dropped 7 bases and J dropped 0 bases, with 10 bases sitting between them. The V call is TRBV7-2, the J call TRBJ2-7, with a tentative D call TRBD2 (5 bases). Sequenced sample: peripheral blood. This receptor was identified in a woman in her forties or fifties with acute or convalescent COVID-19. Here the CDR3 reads CASTPGSSYEQYF. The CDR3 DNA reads TGTGCCAGCACCCCGGGGAGCTCCTACGAGCAGTACTTC.